A selection of T cell receptor beta chains follows, all from one sample in a study of early T cells in non-severe SARS-CoV-2 infection. TCRdb used MiXCR to reprocess the 5' RACE reads, holding one entry per CDR3 protein. The table shows 50,000 to 60,000 distinct CDR3 sequences, with 11% occurring only once. Sequencing was done on a sample of whole blood. All receptors come from an adult who was a healthcare worker with PCR-confirmed SARS-CoV-2 infection or an uninfected control (not recorded which). The CDR3 runs from the conserved cysteine through the conserved F or W. The order of the fields is clone size, D gene, J gene, V gene, CDR3 protein, CDR3 DNA. A D gene is named only where the DNA matches it firmly. Clone size is given for some rows only: seen once, a few or many times, or a class if the clone is expanded.

once	.	TRBJ2-1	TRBV7-2	CASSFGGYEQFF	TGTGCCAGCAGCTTTGGCGGTTATGAGCAGTTCTTC
many	.	TRBJ2-1	TRBV9	CASSLRPENEQFF	TGTGCCAGCAGCTTAAGACCCGAGAATGAGCAGTTCTTC
many	TRBD2	TRBJ2-1	TRBV5-1	CASSLVTSGSFGEQFF	TGCGCCAGCAGCTTGGTCACTAGCGGGAGTTTTGGTGAGCAGTTCTTC
many	.	TRBJ1-5	TRBV6-6	CASSYPDSHLLPQHF	TGTGCCAGCAGTTACCCTGACAGTCACCTACTCCCCCAGCATTTT
many	.	TRBJ2-5	TRBV19	CASSSRQDWAIVQETQYF	TGTGCCAGTAGCTCGCGACAGGATTGGGCTATTGTCCAAGAGACCCAGTACTTC
once	TRBD2	TRBJ2-7	TRBV20-1	CSAAGLAGFEQYF	TGCAGTGCCGCCGGACTAGCGGGTTTTGAGCAGTACTTC
.	.	TRBJ2-2	TRBV20-1	CSARIILVPGELFF	TGCAGTGCTAGAATCATTCTGGTACCAGGGGAGCTGTTTTTT
few	.	TRBJ2-1	TRBV29-1	CSVAWSNNEQFF	TGCAGCGTTGCTTGGTCAAACAATGAGCAGTTCTTC
few	TRBD1	TRBJ2-4	TRBV20-1	CSASTGGQTKNIQYF	TGCAGTGCTAGTACAGGGGGGCAAACCAAAAACATTCAGTACTTC
.	TRBD2	TRBJ2-1	TRBV28	CASSLLGLAVTPYNEQFF	TGTGCCAGCAGTCTTCTCGGACTAGCGGTGACGCCGTACAATGAGCAGTTCTTC
medium-sized	TRBD2	TRBJ2-1	TRBV7-6	CASSRDGTSGRGHEQFF	TGTGCCAGCAGCCGTGACGGGACTAGCGGGAGGGGTCATGAGCAGTTCTTC
many	TRBD2	TRBJ2-1	TRBV6-4	CASSREGTSGYNEQFF	TGTGCCAGCAGTCGGGAGGGGACTAGCGGTTACAATGAGCAGTTCTTC
many	TRBD1	TRBJ1-1	TRBV5-1	CASSSPYRGRGTEAFF	TGCGCCAGCAGCTCACCGTACAGGGGGCGCGGTACTGAAGCTTTCTTT
.	TRBD1	TRBJ1-3	TRBV29-1	CSVGQAAGNTIYF	TGCAGCGTGGGACAGGCCGCTGGAAACACCATATATTTT
many	.	TRBJ2-1	TRBV7-3	CASSLHVLGDTKRTLNNEQFF	TGTGCCAGCAGCTTGCATGTTTTGGGGGACACCAAAAGAACCTTGAACAATGAGCAGTTCTTC
few	.	TRBJ2-2	TRBV19	CASSIGADTGELFF	TGTGCCAGTAGTATAGGGGCCGATACCGGGGAGCTGTTTTTT
few	TRBD1	TRBJ1-3	TRBV6-1	CASPDRGGNTIYF	TGTGCCAGCCCCGACAGGGGTGGAAACACCATATATTTT
few	TRBD1	TRBJ1-3	TRBV20-1	CSALRTGVGNTIYF	TGCAGTGCCCTACGGACAGGGGTTGGAAACACCATATATTTT
few	.	TRBJ1-1	TRBV12-3/TRBV12-4	CASQRRTWDTEAFF	TGTGCCAGCCAGCGGCGGACATGGGACACTGAAGCTTTCTTT
few	.	TRBJ2-3	TRBV5-6	CASSLYQGASTDTQYF	TGTGCCAGCAGCTTGTATCAGGGCGCTAGCACAGATACGCAGTATTTT
many	.	TRBJ2-3	TRBV5-5	CASSWSGYTDTQYF	TGTGCCAGCAGCTGGAGCGGATACACAGATACGCAGTATTTT
.	TRBD2	TRBJ2-1	TRBV4-1	CASSQVDLGLAGVNEQFF	TGCGCCAGCAGCCAAGTCGACCTTGGACTAGCGGGTGTCAATGAGCAGTTCTTC
.	TRBD2	TRBJ2-5	TRBV7-2	CASSLRGTSGGYQETQYF	TGTGCCAGCAGCTTAAGAGGGACTAGCGGGGGGTACCAAGAGACCCAGTACTTC
many	.	TRBJ1-6	TRBV9	CASSSTGTRGSPLHF	TGTGCCAGCAGCTCTACCGGGACAAGGGGATCACCCCTCCACTTT
few	.	TRBJ2-5	TRBV24-1	CATRGPIQETQYF	TGTGCCACCCGCGGTCCTATTCAAGAGACCCAGTACTTC
.	TRBD1	TRBJ2-2	TRBV7-7	CASSPDRGPTGELFF	TGTGCTAGCAGCCCCGACAGGGGGCCCACCGGGGAGCTGTTTTTT
.	TRBD2	TRBJ2-5	TRBV6-1	CASQIWEGIETQYF	TGTGCCAGCCAGATTTGGGAGGGTATAGAGACCCAGTACTTC
.	.	TRBJ2-1	TRBV7-6	CASSLGGLANEQFF	TGTGCCAGCAGCTTAGGGGGGTTGGCCAATGAGCAGTTCTTC
.	.	TRBJ2-7	TRBV2	CASSDNAGQYYEQYF	TGTGCCAGCAGTGACAATGCGGGACAGTACTACGAGCAGTACTTC
.	TRBD2	TRBJ2-3	TRBV19	CASSIVAGSADTQYF	TGTGCCAGTAGTATCGTAGCGGGAAGTGCAGATACGCAGTATTTT
.	.	TRBJ2-3	TRBV12-3/TRBV12-4	CASYKESTDTQYF	TGTGCCAGCTATAAAGAGAGCACAGATACGCAGTATTTT
many	TRBD2	TRBJ2-1	TRBV13	CASSSYRRTSGITAYNEQFF	TGTGCCAGCAGCTCCTACCGAAGGACTAGCGGGATCACCGCCTACAATGAGCAGTTCTTC
.	.	TRBJ2-2	TRBV7-8	CASSLVPLRSTGELFF	TGTGCCAGCAGCTTAGTGCCCCTACGTTCCACCGGGGAGCTGTTTTTT
few	.	TRBJ1-1	TRBV3-1	CASAQIGVNTEAFF	TGTGCCAGCGCCCAGATAGGGGTGAACACTGAAGCTTTCTTT
many	.	TRBJ2-7	TRBV6-6	CASSLLSQREQYF	TGTGCCAGCAGTCTCCTCTCTCAGCGCGAGCAGTACTTC
few	.	TRBJ2-1	TRBV18	CASSPPVRNEQFF	TGTGCCAGCTCACCACCGGTAAGGAATGAGCAGTTCTTC
many	.	TRBJ1-5	TRBV6-6	CASRTGGVSNQPQHF	TGTGCCAGCAGGACTGGGGGGGTGAGCAATCAGCCCCAGCATTTT